The 5 T cell receptor beta chains given below trace back to one sample, sequenced in a study of Graves' ophthalmopathy and Graves' hyperthyroidism. The authors amplified TCR beta CDR3 regions, and they did so from RNA transcripts for repertoire sequencing. Second-round multiplex PCR followed a first-round RT-PCR using HTBI primers. TCRdb independently ran MiXCR on the multiplex PCR reads; one entry per CDR3 protein. The table lists 680,000 or so distinct CDR3 sequences, roughly 20% of them singletons, with approximately 7.7% in the top ten. Sequences were obtained from peripheral blood. The receptors originated from a woman aged 18-29 years with stable Graves' hyperthyroidism. Some clones in this sample may be carry-over from other donors' samples.

A few counts support this clonotype. The chain combines TRBV12-3 or TRBV12-4 with TRBJ2-4, with D possibly called TRBD1 or TRBD2 (7 bases each). This CDR3 has 13 amino acids. With 5 bases removed from V and 10 bases from J, the gap between germline ends came to 15 bases. The CDR3 reads CASSPYRGGIQYF. CDR3 DNA: TGTGCCAGCAGTCCGTACAGGGGAGGGATTCAGTACTTC.

This clonotype was recorded many times. The V call is TRBV9, the J call TRBJ1-5; 9 nucleotides line up with TRBD1. This CDR3 spans 14 amino acids. Looked up from germline, CDR1 is SGDLS and CDR2 is YYNGEE. The V segment lost 4 bases and the J segment 6 bases; nucleotides outside the gene matches: 5. This CDR3 is CASSSQGARQPQHF. CDR3 bases: TGTGCCAGCAGCTCACAGGGGGCCCGTCAGCCCCAGCATTTT.

The table lists this clonotype with many counts. The chain combines TRBV28 with TRBJ2-3; weak D call: TRBD2 (5 bases). Trimming stripped 9 bases from V and 2 bases from J, with 9 bases between. Germline values: CDR1 MDHEN, CDR2 SYDVKM. The CDR3 is made up of 12 amino acids. The CDR3 sequence is CASQRTTDTQYF. Here the CDR3 DNA reads TGTGCCAGTCAGCGGACCACAGATACGCAGTATTTT. The complete variable domain, with remaining parts taken from reference TRBV28 and TRBJ2-3, reads DVKVTQSSRYLVKRTGEKVFLECVQDMDHENMFWYRQDPGLGLRLIYFSYDVKMKEKGDIPEGYSVSREKKERFSLILESASTNQTSMYLCASQRTTDTQYFGPGTRLTVL.

This clonotype was picked up one time. This sequence joins TRBV28 and TRBJ2-5; TRBD1 or TRBD2 may be the D gene (6 bases each). V was pared by 2 bases and J by 2 bases, with 18 bases between. Looked up from germline, CDR1 is MDHEN and CDR2 is SYDVKM. The CDR3 sequence is 17 residues long. The CDR3 spells CASSLRGWRRGQETQYF. Written as DNA, the CDR3 is TGTGCCAGCAGTTTACGCGGCTGGAGGAGGGGGCAAGAGACCCAGTACTTC.

About this clonotype itself: As the CDR3 is not closed by the conserved phenylalanine or tryptophan, this likely results from a read error. The rearrangement uses TRBV19 and TRBJ1-5; D not certain. CDR1 and CDR2 from the germline V gene are LNHDA and SQIVND (reference sequence). V shed 0 bases and J shed 9 bases, with 12 bases lying between them. CDR3 length equals 14 residues. The CDR3 coding sequence is TGTGCCAGTAGTATAGATAAGACACCCTGGCCCCAGCATGTT. Amino acids: CASSIDKTPWPQHV.